The 21 T cell receptor beta chains below all came from one sample that was sequenced in a study of cytomegalovirus exposure and HLA in healthy donors. Both 60 Vbeta primers and 13 Jbeta primers went into the PCR. The repertoire was sequenced with immunoSEQ multiplex PCR; TCRdb's copy has only in-frame clones and lacks some. The sample carries 150,000 to 160,000 clones, 80% recorded once. Sequencing was performed on PBMCs. Source of these receptors: a man between 25 and 39 years old in good health and CMV-seropositive.

The rearrangement uses TRBV27 and TRBJ2-7; perhaps TRBD1 as D (6 bases). CDR3 length: 12 amino acids. CDR1 and CDR2 (germline): MNHEY, SMNVEV (reference sequence). Trimming stripped 8 bases from V and 4 bases from J, with 12 bases between. The CDR3 nucleotides read TGTGCCAGCGGCTGGGGGCAATACGAGCAGTACTTC. It yields the protein CASGWGQYEQYF.

The chain joins TRBV19 to TRBJ2-3; 12 nucleotides agree with TRBD2. Germline V CDR1 and CDR2: LNHDA, SQIVND (reference sequence). V lost 5 bases and J lost 4; bases outside the gene matches: 7. The CDR3 runs to 16 residues. This CDR3 is CASSPEGLAGPDTQYF. Written as DNA, the CDR3 is TGTGCCAGTAGTCCCGAGGGACTAGCGGGCCCAGATACGCAGTATTTT.

The chain joins TRBV6-6 to TRBJ2-7, with 7 bases fitting TRBD2. Germline V gene data show CDR1 as MNHNY and CDR2 as SVGAGI (reference sequence). CDR3 length: 13 residues. Trimming took 6 bases from V and 5 from J; bases not matched to a gene: 7. Here the CDR3 reads CASRLRGVNEQYF. Here the CDR3 DNA reads TGTGCCAGCAGACTCCGGGGGGTGAACGAGCAGTACTTC.

This chain uses TRBV2 with TRBJ1-5; D not certain. Germline V gene sequence: CDR1 SNHLY, CDR2 FYNNEI. The CDR3 extends over 13 amino acids. Trimming pared 10 bases from V and 2 bases from J, leaving 12 bases between. CDR3 sequence (DNA): TGTGCCATCCCCGGGGAAGGCAATCAGCCCCAGCATTTT. As protein: CAIPGEGNQPQHF.

The rearrangement joins TRBV27 to TRBJ2-7, with D unclear. This CDR3 is built from 13 residues. The V gene lost 0 bases and the J gene lost 0 bases, with 3 bases spanning the gap. In germline, CDR1 is MNHEY, CDR2 SMNVEV (reference sequence). CDR3 in amino acids: CASSLSHSYEQYF. CDR3 nucleotides: TGTGCCAGCAGTTTATCACACTCCTACGAGCAGTACTTC.

This clone was picked up a small number of times. This chain joins TRBV7-9 and TRBJ2-7, with D possibly matching TRBD2 (7 bases). The germline CDR1 and CDR2 sequences are SEHNR and FQNEAQ (reference sequence). Trimming took 5 bases from V and 0 from J, leaving 17 bases between them. The CDR3 runs 16 residues. The CDR3, as DNA: TGTGCCAGCAGCGGGAGGGACACTGTAAGCTCCTACGAGCAGTACTTC. Its protein product is CASSGRDTVSSYEQYF.

This sequence joins TRBV11-2 and TRBJ2-7; 8 bases fit TRBD2. Unmatched junction bases numbered 7, after V lost 5 bases and J lost 7 bases. The CDR3 contains 13 residues. Looked up from germline, CDR1 is SGHAT and CDR2 is FQNNGV. This CDR3 is CASSPGGYLEQYF. CDR3 coding DNA: TGTGCCAGCAGCCCGGGGGGGTACCTGGAGCAGTACTTC.

The rearrangement links TRBV18 to TRBJ2-4; 7 positions agree with TRBD2. CDR1 is KGHSH and CDR2 is LQKENI in the germline V gene. The CDR3 loop spans 16 amino acids. Trimming cost V 4 bases and J 0 bases; bases outside gene matches: 6. Here the CDR3 reads CASSREGSLAKNIQYF. CDR3 bases: TGTGCCAGCTCACGGGAGGGGTCACTAGCCAAAAACATTCAGTACTTC.

The chain joins TRBV28 to TRBJ1-1, with D perhaps TRBD1 (5 bases). The CDR3 sequence is 13 residues long. Germline V gene data show CDR1 as MDHEN and CDR2 as SYDVKM. V was trimmed by 8 bases and J by 4 bases, leaving 14 bases between them. CDR3 residues: CASSRAGPTEAFF. The CDR3 DNA reads TGTGCCAGCTCAAGAGCAGGGCCCACTGAAGCTTTCTTT.

The chain is built from TRBV7-8 and TRBJ2-5; D is uncertain. The CDR3 runs to 14 residues. Germline CDR1 is SGHVS and CDR2 is FQNEAQ. Trimming took off 5 bases at V and 4 bases at J, with 14 bases between the two ends. The CDR3, as DNA: TGTGCCAGCAGCCTTACGGCCGGGTTAGAGACCCAGTACTTC. Translating it yields CASSLTAGLETQYF.

The genes are TRBV30 and TRBJ1-1, with D perhaps matching TRBD1 (6 bases). Germline-derived CDR1 and CDR2 are GTSNPN and SVGIG (reference sequence). Trimming took off 2 bases at V and 3 bases at J, with 13 bases between the two ends. The CDR3 length is 14 residues. Here the CDR3 DNA reads TGTGCCTGGAGTCCGCGGGGGGCGGACACTGAAGCTTTCTTT. Translating it yields CAWSPRGADTEAFF.

This chain links TRBV30 with TRBJ2-7; TRBD2 agrees at 10 bases. The CDR3 sequence is 14 residues long. CDR1 is GTSNPN and CDR2 is SVGIG in the germline V gene (reference sequence). J gave up 6 bases and V 3 bases, and 8 bases lay outside the gene matches. In DNA form, the CDR3 reads TGTGCCTGGAGGGGGAGCGGGAGGGGGGGCGAGCAGTACTTC. Encoded protein: CAWRGSGRGGEQYF. The full variable domain, rest sourced from reference TRBV30 and TRBJ2-7, is SQTIHQWPATLVQPVGSPLSLECTVEGTSNPNLYWYRQAAGRGLQLLFYSVGIGQISSEVPQNLSASRPQDRQFILSSKKLLLSDSGFYLCAWRGSGRGGEQYFGPGTRLTVT.

This clone was seen once. The chain recombines TRBV5-6 with TRBJ2-3; D perhaps matches TRBD1 (5 bases). The CDR3 consists of 14 residues. Per the germline V gene, CDR1 is SGHDT and CDR2 is YYEEEE. The V gene lost 4 bases and the J gene lost 4 bases, with 13 bases spanning the gap. CDR3 in DNA: TGTGCCAGCAGCCTTAGTCAGGGCTCAGATACGCAGTATTTT. This gives the protein CASSLSQGSDTQYF.

The chain is built from TRBV19 and TRBJ2-7; tentative D call: TRBD2 (6 bases). The CDR3 has 14 amino acids. V shed 6 bases and J shed 6 bases, with 18 bases lying between them. In germline, CDR1 is LNHDA, CDR2 SQIVND (reference sequence). The CDR3 loop reads CASRPRGGSGEQYF. The DNA for the CDR3 is TGTGCCAGTAGACCAAGGGGTGGTAGCGGCGAGCAGTACTTC.

V is TRBV23-1 and J is TRBJ2-7; D gene unclear. TRBV23-1 carries the ORF label, with uncertain function. V lost 2 bases and J 5 bases, leaving 7 bases between the germline ends. The CDR3 totals 12 residues. In DNA, the CDR3 is TGCGCCAGCAGTCAAGCAGGTCACGAGCAGTACTTC. Translating gives CASSQAGHEQYF.

This chain connects TRBV25-1 to TRBJ2-7, with TRBD2 as a possible D gene (6 bases). V dropped 5 bases and J dropped 7 bases, with 18 bases sitting between them. The germline CDR1 and CDR2 sequences are MGHDK and SYGVNS. The CDR3 sequence is 14 residues long. The CDR3, as DNA: TGTGCCAGCAGTAAAGGGGCTAGCGTGGGGGAGCAGTACTTC. Protein sequence: CASSKGASVGEQYF.

The chain joins TRBV18 to TRBJ1-2; no firm D call. Trimming took 0 bases from V and 3 from J, leaving 20 bases between them. The CDR3 is made up of 18 amino acids. The V gene's germline CDR1 is KGHSH and CDR2 LQKENI. The CDR3 DNA reads TGTGCCAGCTCACCACCCGGGTCGACCTACGCACGGCACTATGGCTACACCTTC. Amino acids: CASSPPGSTYARHYGYTF.

The CDR3 nucleotides read TGTGCCAGCAGTTCCGACAGGACCTACGAGCAGTACTTC. Protein: CASSSDRTYEQYF. The chain recombines TRBV28 with TRBJ2-7; a possible D gene is TRBD1 (6 bases). This CDR3 comprises 13 residues. CDR1 and CDR2 (germline): MDHEN, SYDVKM. Trimming took 4 bases from V and 2 from J, leaving 9 bases between them.

V gene TRBV5-1 combines with J gene TRBJ2-7; D perhaps matches TRBD1 (6 bases). This CDR3 is built from 14 residues. The V and J ends lost 6 bases and 1 base respectively, with 14 bases between them. The germline V gene has CDR1 SGHRS and CDR2 YFSETQ. The CDR3 loop is CASKPGVFSYEQYF. CDR3 nucleotides: TGCGCCAGCAAACCAGGGGTGTTTTCCTACGAGCAGTACTTC. The entire variable domain, with the rest obtained from reference TRBV5-1 and TRBJ2-7, is as follows: KAGVTQTPRYLIKTRGQQVTLSCSPISGHRSVSWYQQTPGQGLQFLFEYFSETQRNKGNFPGRFSGRQFSNSRSEMNVSTLELGDSALYLCASKPGVFSYEQYFGPGTRLTVT.

This chain connects TRBV9 to TRBJ2-2; possible D gene TRBD2, 6 bases. Germline values: CDR1 SGDLS, CDR2 YYNGEE. The CDR3 consists of 15 residues. Trimming took off 4 bases at V and 6 bases at J, with 16 bases between the two ends. The CDR3 protein is CASSHGGEWAGELFF. The CDR3 DNA is TGTGCCAGCAGCCATGGAGGGGAATGGGCCGGGGAGCTGTTTTTT. Based on the CDR3 plus reference TRBV9 and TRBJ2-2, the full variable domain is DSGVTQTPKHLITATGQRVTLRCSPRSGDLSVYWYQQSLDQGLQFLIQYYNGEERAKGNILERFSAQQFPDLHSELNLSSLELGDSALYFCASSHGGEWAGELFFGEGSRLTVL.

This chain joins TRBV19 and TRBJ2-4; 12 bases are a match to TRBD2. The CDR3 sequence is 18 residues long. V was pared by 5 bases and J by 1 base, with 9 bases of the junction left unmatched. The germline V gene encodes CDR1 LNHDA and CDR2 SQIVND (reference sequence). The CDR3 spells CASSLLAGGPGAKNIQYF. As DNA, the CDR3 is TGTGCCAGTAGTCTCCTAGCGGGAGGGCCCGGGGCCAAAAACATTCAGTACTTC.